The sequence of this TCR beta chain was determined in a study of a mutant IDH1 vaccine in newly diagnosed glioma. Points from the study as a whole: In around 93% of patients, immune responses induced by the vaccine occurred.

Some clones are missing from TCRdb's copy, which holds only in-frame ones; the method was immunoSEQ multiplex PCR. Of 60,000 to 75,000 clones listed, under 90% are singletons. This clone was counted a few times. Its matching antigen is unknown. The time point was: week 11, during vaccination. Topical imiquimod was applied with each vaccine dose, which held 300 ug of mutant IDH1 20-mer peptide. Specimen: PBMCs, collected from a glioma patient whose treatment included an IDH1 peptide vaccine. The sequence derives from a young man with glioma.

The DNA of the CDR3 is TGTGCCAGCAGCTTAAACATCTATCAGAGGGGCCCACACAATGAGCAGTTCTTC. This translates into CASSLNIYQRGPHNEQFF. The J gene is TRBJ2-1, the V gene TRBV7-2, with D perhaps assigned TRBD1 or TRBD2 (5 bases each). Deletions cut 2 bases from V and 5 bases from J, with 22 bases between. The CDR3 contains 18 residues. The germline gives CDR1 SGHTA, CDR2 FQGNSA.